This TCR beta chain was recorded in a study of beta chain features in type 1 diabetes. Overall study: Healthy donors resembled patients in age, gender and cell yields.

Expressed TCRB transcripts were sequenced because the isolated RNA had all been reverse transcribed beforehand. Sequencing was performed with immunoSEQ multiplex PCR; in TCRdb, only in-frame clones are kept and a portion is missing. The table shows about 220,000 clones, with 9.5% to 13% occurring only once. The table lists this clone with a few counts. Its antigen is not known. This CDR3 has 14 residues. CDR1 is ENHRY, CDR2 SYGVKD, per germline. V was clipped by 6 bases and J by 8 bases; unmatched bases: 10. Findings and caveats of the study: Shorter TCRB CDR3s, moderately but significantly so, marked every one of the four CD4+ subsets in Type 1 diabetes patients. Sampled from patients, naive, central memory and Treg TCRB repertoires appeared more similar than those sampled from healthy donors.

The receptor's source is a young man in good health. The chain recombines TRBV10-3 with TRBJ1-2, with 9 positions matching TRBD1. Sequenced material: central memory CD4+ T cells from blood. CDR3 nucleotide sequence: TGTGCCATCAGGCAACAGGGGGCTGAGGGCGGCTACACCTTC. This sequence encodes CAIRQQGAEGGYTF.